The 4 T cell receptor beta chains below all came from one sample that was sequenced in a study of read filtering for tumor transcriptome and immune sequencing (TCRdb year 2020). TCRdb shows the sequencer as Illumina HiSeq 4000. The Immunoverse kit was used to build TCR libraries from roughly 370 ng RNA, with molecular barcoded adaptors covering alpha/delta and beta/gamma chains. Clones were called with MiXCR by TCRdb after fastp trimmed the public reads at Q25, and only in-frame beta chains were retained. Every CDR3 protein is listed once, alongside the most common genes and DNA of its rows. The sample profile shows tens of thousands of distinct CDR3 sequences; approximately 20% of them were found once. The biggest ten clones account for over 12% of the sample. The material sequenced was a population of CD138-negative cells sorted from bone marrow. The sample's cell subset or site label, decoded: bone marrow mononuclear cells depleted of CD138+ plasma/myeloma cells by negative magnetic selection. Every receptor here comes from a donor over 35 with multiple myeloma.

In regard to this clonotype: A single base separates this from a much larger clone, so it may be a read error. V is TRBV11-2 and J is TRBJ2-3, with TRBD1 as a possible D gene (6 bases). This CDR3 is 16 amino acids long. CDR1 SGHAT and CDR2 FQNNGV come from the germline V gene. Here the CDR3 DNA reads TGTGCCAGCAGCCCGGCCAGGGGTTTGAGCACAGATACGCAGTGTTTT. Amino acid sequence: CASSPARGLSTDTQCF.

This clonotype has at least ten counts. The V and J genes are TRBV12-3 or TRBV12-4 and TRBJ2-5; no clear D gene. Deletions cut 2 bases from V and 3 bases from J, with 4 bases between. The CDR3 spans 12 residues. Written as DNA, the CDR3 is TGTGCCAGCAGTTTACCGGAAGAGACCCAGTACTTC. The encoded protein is CASSLPEETQYF.

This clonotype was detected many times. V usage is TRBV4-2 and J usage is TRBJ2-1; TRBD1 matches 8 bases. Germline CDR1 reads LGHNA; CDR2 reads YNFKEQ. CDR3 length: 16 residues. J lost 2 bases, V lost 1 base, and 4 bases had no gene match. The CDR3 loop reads CASSQAPGQAYNEQFF. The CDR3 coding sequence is TGTGCCAGCAGCCAAGCCCCGGGACAGGCCTACAATGAGCAGTTCTTC.

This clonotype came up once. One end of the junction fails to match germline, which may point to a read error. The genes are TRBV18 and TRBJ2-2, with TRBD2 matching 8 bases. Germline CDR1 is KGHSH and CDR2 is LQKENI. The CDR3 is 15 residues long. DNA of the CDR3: TGTGCCAGCTCACCAGGGACTAGGAACACCGGGGTGCTGTTTTTT. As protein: CASSPGTRNTGVLFF.